This T cell receptor beta chain is from a study of T cell clonotyping in hematopoietic cell transplantation. Across the whole study: Recipient samples before transplant were obtained post-cytoreduction.

A remark on this clone: Its antigen remains unknown.

V was pared by 5 bases and J by 6 bases, with 11 bases between. This CDR3 is 13 amino acids long. Germline V CDR1 and CDR2: MNHEY, SVGAGI. The method was immunoSEQ multiplex PCR; TCRdb's version includes in-frame clones alone and lacks a portion of them. Among tens of thousands of clones listed, roughly 84% were seen once. Time point indicated: recipient sample about 28 days before transplant, after cytoreduction. Blood collection times were about day -28 and days 30, 100, 180 posttransplant. Broader study findings: After transplant, recipient diversity fell while pathologically expanded clonotypes grew through day 180. Higher Inverse Simpson Index values in graft donor and pretransplant recipient predicted broader posttransplant TCR diversity.

The sequence was collected from a woman in her fifties or sixties with acute myeloid leukemia. Some clones in this sample may be carry-over from other donors' samples. This rearrangement joins TRBV6-5 to TRBJ1-5; a weak D match, TRBD1 (6 bases). The sequenced sample was peripheral blood mononuclear cells, obtained before stem cell transplant. CDR3: CASSRTVTQPQHF. In nucleotides, the CDR3 is TGTGCCAGCAGTAGGACAGTTACTCAGCCCCAGCATTTT.